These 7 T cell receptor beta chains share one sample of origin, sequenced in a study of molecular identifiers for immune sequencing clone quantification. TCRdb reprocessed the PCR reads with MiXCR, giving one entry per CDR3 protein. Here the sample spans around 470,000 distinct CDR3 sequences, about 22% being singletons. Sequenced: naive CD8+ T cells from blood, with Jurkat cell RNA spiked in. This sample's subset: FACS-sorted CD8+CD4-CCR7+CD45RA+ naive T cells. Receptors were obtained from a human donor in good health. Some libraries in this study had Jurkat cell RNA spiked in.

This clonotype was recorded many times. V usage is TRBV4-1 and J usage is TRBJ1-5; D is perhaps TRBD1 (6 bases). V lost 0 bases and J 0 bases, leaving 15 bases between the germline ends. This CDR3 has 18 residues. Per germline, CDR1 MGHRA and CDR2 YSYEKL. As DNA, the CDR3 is TGCGCCAGCAGCCAAGAATTCGCTACAGGGCTTAGCAATCAGCCCCAGCATTTT. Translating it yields CASSQEFATGLSNQPQHF.

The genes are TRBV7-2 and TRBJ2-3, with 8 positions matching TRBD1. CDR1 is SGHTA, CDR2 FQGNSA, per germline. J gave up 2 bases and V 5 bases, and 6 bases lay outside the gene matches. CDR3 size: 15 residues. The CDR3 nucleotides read TGTGCCAGCAGCCACCGGGACAGGACCACAGATACGCAGTATTTT. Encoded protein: CASSHRDRTTDTQYF. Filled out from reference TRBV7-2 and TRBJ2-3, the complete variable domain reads GAGVSQSPSNKVTEKGKDVELRCDPISGHTALYWYRQSLGQGLEFLIYFQGNSAPDKSGLPSDRFSAERTGGSVSTLTIQRTQQEDSAVYLCASSHRDRTTDTQYFGPGTRLTVL.

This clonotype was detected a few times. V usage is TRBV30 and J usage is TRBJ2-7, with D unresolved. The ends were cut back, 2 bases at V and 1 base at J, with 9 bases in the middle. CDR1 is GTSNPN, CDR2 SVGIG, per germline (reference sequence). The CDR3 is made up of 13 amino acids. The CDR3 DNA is TGTGCCTGGAGTATGACTCCTTCCTACGAGCAGTACTTC. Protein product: CAWSMTPSYEQYF. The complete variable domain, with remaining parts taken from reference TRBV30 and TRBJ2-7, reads SQTIHQWPATLVQPVGSPLSLECTVEGTSNPNLYWYRQAAGRGLQLLFYSVGIGQISSEVPQNLSASRPQDRQFILSSKKLLLSDSGFYLCAWSMTPSYEQYFGPGTRLTVT.

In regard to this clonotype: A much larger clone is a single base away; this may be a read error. CDR3 in DNA: TGCGCCAGCAGTGATAACCCCGTAGCCAAAAACATTCAGTACTTC. It yields the protein CASSDNPVAKNIQYF. The genes are TRBV10-1 and TRBJ2-4; no clear D. Germline CDR1 WNHNN, CDR2 SYGVQD (reference sequence). The CDR3 is 15 amino acids. V was cut by 3 bases and J by 0 bases, with 9 bases left in between.

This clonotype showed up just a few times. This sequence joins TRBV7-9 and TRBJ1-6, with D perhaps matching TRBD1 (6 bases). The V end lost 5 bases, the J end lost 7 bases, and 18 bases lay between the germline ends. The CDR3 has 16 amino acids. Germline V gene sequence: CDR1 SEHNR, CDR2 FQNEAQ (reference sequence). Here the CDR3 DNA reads TGTGCCAGCAGCCTAAAAGGGGGGGGCAGCAATTCACCCCTCCACTTT. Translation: CASSLKGGGSNSPLHF.

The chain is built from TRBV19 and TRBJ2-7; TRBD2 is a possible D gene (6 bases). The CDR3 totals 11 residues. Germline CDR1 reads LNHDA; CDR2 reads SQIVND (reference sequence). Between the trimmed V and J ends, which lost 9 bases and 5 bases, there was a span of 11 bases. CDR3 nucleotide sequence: TGTGCCAGCGGCCGGGGGAACGAGCAGTACTTC. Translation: CASGRGNEQYF.

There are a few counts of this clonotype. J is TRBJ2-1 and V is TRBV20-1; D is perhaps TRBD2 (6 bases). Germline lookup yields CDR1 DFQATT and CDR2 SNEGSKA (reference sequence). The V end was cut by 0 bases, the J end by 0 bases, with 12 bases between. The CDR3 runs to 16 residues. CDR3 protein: CSARDLGRSSYNEQFF. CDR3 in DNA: TGCAGTGCTAGAGATCTGGGGAGGAGCTCCTACAATGAGCAGTTCTTC.